Detailed here is one T cell receptor beta chain. Time point of the sample: persistent/refractory GD, antithyroid drugs over 5 years with positive TRAb. PBMC-extracted RNA yielded the TCR library. This sample stems from a study of regulatory T cells in long-lasting Graves disease. The CDR3 extends over 15 amino acids. Trimming shortened V by 9 bases and J by 7 bases, and 25 bases separated the two germline ends. Germline lookup yields CDR1 MDHEN and CDR2 SYDVKM. Investigators prepared the TCR beta libraries by applying iRepertoire HTBI primers and Arm-PCR of CDR3 regions. TCRdb recomputed calls from the multiplex PCR reads with MiXCR, one row per CDR3 protein. Of roughly 470,000 distinct CDR3 sequences in the sample, about 20% were seen once.

This chain connects TRBV28 to TRBJ2-7; maybe TRBD1 (6 bases). The TCR comes from a female donor with Graves disease. Sequencing was performed on peripheral blood mononuclear cells (PBMCs), taken when the disease was refractory, from a patient treated with antithyroid drugs. The CDR3 nucleotides are TGTGCCAGTCGATCTATATCAGGACAGTCGGCGGAGCAGTACTTC. Residues: CASRSISGQSAEQYF.